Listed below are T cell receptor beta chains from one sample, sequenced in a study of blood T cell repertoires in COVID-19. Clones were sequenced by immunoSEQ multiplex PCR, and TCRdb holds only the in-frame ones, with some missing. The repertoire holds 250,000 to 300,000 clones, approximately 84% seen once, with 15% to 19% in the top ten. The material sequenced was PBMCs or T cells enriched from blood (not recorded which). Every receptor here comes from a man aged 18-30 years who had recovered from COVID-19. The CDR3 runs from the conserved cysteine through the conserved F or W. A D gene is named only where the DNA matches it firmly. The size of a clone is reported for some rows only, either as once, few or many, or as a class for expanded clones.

CDR3nt: TGTGCCAGCAGCGCTACAGGGTTCGTTCCGACTAACTATGGCTACACCTTC; CDR3aa: CASSATGFVPTNYGYTF; abundance: once; v_gene: TRBV2; j_gene: TRBJ1-2; d_gene: NA
CDR3nt: TGTGCCAGCAGCTTCCCGACTAGCGGGAGTGATGAGCAGTTCTTC; CDR3aa: CASSFPTSGSDEQFF; abundance: NA; v_gene: TRBV7-3; j_gene: TRBJ2-1; d_gene: TRBD2
CDR3nt: TGTGCCAGTAGTATTGAGTATGAGCAGTTCTTC; CDR3aa: CASSIEYEQFF; abundance: NA; v_gene: TRBV19; j_gene: TRBJ2-1; d_gene: NA
CDR3nt: TGTGCCAGCAGTGAAGGTGGGACAGCGAAGCCCCAGCATTTT; CDR3aa: CASSEGGTAKPQHF; abundance: NA; v_gene: TRBV6-1; j_gene: TRBJ1-5; d_gene: TRBD1
CDR3nt: TGTGCCAGCAGCTTCGCGGGATCGGAGACCCAGTACTTC; CDR3aa: CASSFAGSETQYF; abundance: NA; v_gene: TRBV11-3; j_gene: TRBJ2-5; d_gene: NA
CDR3nt: TGCGCCAGCAGCCATCCGGGACAGAATGAAAAACTGTTTTTT; CDR3aa: CASSHPGQNEKLFF; abundance: NA; v_gene: TRBV4-1; j_gene: TRBJ1-4; d_gene: TRBD1
CDR3nt: TGTGCCAGCAGCCCCCAAAGAGTCGCCACCGGGGAGCTGTTTTTT; CDR3aa: CASSPQRVATGELFF; abundance: NA; v_gene: TRBV6-5; j_gene: TRBJ2-2; d_gene: NA
CDR3nt: TGTGCCAGCAGCCCCTCGCCCGACAGTCGAGCTTTCTTT; CDR3aa: CASSPSPDSRAFF; abundance: few; v_gene: TRBV7-2; j_gene: TRBJ1-1; d_gene: NA
CDR3nt: TGTGCCAGCAGCAGGGGACAGCAGGGTTATGGCTACACCTTC; CDR3aa: CASSRGQQGYGYTF; abundance: NA; v_gene: TRBV5-8; j_gene: TRBJ1-2; d_gene: TRBD1
CDR3nt: TGTGCCAGCAGTTCCTGGACAGGGGATGGCTACACCTTC; CDR3aa: CASSSWTGDGYTF; abundance: NA; v_gene: TRBV12-3/TRBV12-4; j_gene: TRBJ1-2; d_gene: TRBD1
CDR3nt: TGCAGCGTCTGGGGGGGCAGGGGGCTCTACAATGAGCAGTTCTTC; CDR3aa: CSVWGGRGLYNEQFF; abundance: NA; v_gene: TRBV29-1; j_gene: TRBJ2-1; d_gene: NA
CDR3nt: TGCGCCAGCAGCCAACTCCGAGTGGCAGATACGCAGTATTTT; CDR3aa: CASSQLRVADTQYF; abundance: NA; v_gene: TRBV4-1; j_gene: TRBJ2-3; d_gene: NA
CDR3nt: TGTGCCAGCAGTAAACGGTCCCCGGGACTAGCGGGACAAGAGACCCAGTACTTC; CDR3aa: CASSKRSPGLAGQETQYF; abundance: NA; v_gene: TRBV2; j_gene: TRBJ2-5; d_gene: TRBD2
CDR3nt: TGTGCCACCAGTGCCTCCGGAGCGGGAGACGACACCGGGGAGCTGTTTTTT; CDR3aa: CATSASGAGDDTGELFF; abundance: once; v_gene: TRBV24-1; j_gene: TRBJ2-2; d_gene: TRBD2
CDR3nt: TGTGCCAGCAGGGAAGGCCTGACTAGTGCGGGAACCGTAGATACGCAGTATTTT; CDR3aa: CASREGLTSAGTVDTQYF; abundance: NA; v_gene: TRBV28; j_gene: TRBJ2-3; d_gene: NA
CDR3nt: TGTGCCAGCTCACCAACAGGGGACGCCTATAATTCACCCCTCCACTTT; CDR3aa: CASSPTGDAYNSPLHF; abundance: NA; v_gene: TRBV18; j_gene: TRBJ1-6; d_gene: TRBD1
CDR3nt: TGTGCCTGGACACAGACAGGGCAAGAGCAGTACTTC; CDR3aa: CAWTQTGQEQYF; abundance: NA; v_gene: TRBV30; j_gene: TRBJ2-7; d_gene: TRBD1
CDR3nt: TGTGCCAACTCAGGGGGTACCTCTGGAAACACCATATATTTT; CDR3aa: CANSGGTSGNTIYF; abundance: NA; v_gene: TRBV2; j_gene: TRBJ1-3; d_gene: TRBD1
CDR3nt: TGCGCCAGCAGCCGAGGACAGGGGGCACGAGAGACCCAGTACTTC; CDR3aa: CASSRGQGARETQYF; abundance: NA; v_gene: TRBV5-1; j_gene: TRBJ2-5; d_gene: TRBD1
CDR3nt: TGTGCCAGCAGTGTCATCAGAACCTCCACAGATACGCAGTATTTT; CDR3aa: CASSVIRTSTDTQYF; abundance: NA; v_gene: TRBV2; j_gene: TRBJ2-3; d_gene: NA
CDR3nt: TGTGCCAGCAGAGAGGACAGTAGTGGCTACACCTTC; CDR3aa: CASREDSSGYTF; abundance: NA; v_gene: TRBV5-6; j_gene: TRBJ1-2; d_gene: NA
CDR3nt: TGTGCCAGCAGGCAGGGTGCTGGGGCCAACGTCCTGACTTTC; CDR3aa: CASRQGAGANVLTF; abundance: once; v_gene: TRBV28; j_gene: TRBJ2-6; d_gene: NA
CDR3nt: TGTGCCAGTAGTATTGCCGGGCTAGCGGGAGCCCGACTGGGGTGGGAGACCCAGTACTTC; CDR3aa: CASSIAGLAGARLGWETQYF; abundance: NA; v_gene: TRBV19; j_gene: TRBJ2-5; d_gene: TRBD2
CDR3nt: TGTGCCTCGCCTAGGACTAGCGGGCACTACAATGAGCAGTTCTTC; CDR3aa: CASPRTSGHYNEQFF; abundance: NA; v_gene: TRBV30; j_gene: TRBJ2-1; d_gene: TRBD2
CDR3nt: TGTGCCAGCAGACCCGGCGGCAGACCTAATGAAAAACTGTTTTTT; CDR3aa: CASRPGGRPNEKLFF; abundance: NA; v_gene: TRBV7-9; j_gene: TRBJ1-4; d_gene: NA
CDR3nt: TGTGCCAGCAGCTTATTCGAGGGATCGGGGGTTTATTCACCCCTCCACTTT; CDR3aa: CASSLFEGSGVYSPLHF; abundance: NA; v_gene: TRBV7-9; j_gene: TRBJ1-6; d_gene: NA
CDR3nt: TGTGCCAGCAGCTTAGGTGGGAGTAGGTACGAGCAGTACTTC; CDR3aa: CASSLGGSRYEQYF; abundance: NA; v_gene: TRBV7-9; j_gene: TRBJ2-7; d_gene: NA
CDR3nt: TGTGCCATACATGGACAGGGGGCGGGCACCGGGGAGCTGTTTTTT; CDR3aa: CAIHGQGAGTGELFF; abundance: NA; v_gene: TRBV28; j_gene: TRBJ2-2; d_gene: TRBD1
CDR3nt: TGTGCCAGCAGCTCCTTGGGGGGGCGGAATGAGCAGTTCTTC; CDR3aa: CASSSLGGRNEQFF; abundance: NA; v_gene: TRBV28; j_gene: TRBJ2-1; d_gene: NA
CDR3nt: TGTGCCAGCAGCTTGCATGGACTAGCGGGGGGGCCCCCTTACAATGAGCAGTTCTTC; CDR3aa: CASSLHGLAGGPPYNEQFF; abundance: NA; v_gene: TRBV5-4; j_gene: TRBJ2-1; d_gene: TRBD2
CDR3nt: TGTGCCAGCAGTTTCTCACAGGGTGGAGAGACCCAGTACTTC; CDR3aa: CASSFSQGGETQYF; abundance: NA; v_gene: TRBV6-5; j_gene: TRBJ2-5; d_gene: NA
CDR3nt: TGTGCCAGCAGTCCAGGGGGGGGCAGGGGGCGTAATACGCAGTATTTT; CDR3aa: CASSPGGGRGRNTQYF; abundance: NA; v_gene: TRBV27; j_gene: TRBJ2-3; d_gene: NA
CDR3nt: TGCGCCAGCAGCCAAGAGGGGGAACAGGGGGCTTACGAGCAGTACTTC; CDR3aa: CASSQEGEQGAYEQYF; abundance: NA; v_gene: TRBV4-1; j_gene: TRBJ2-7; d_gene: TRBD1
CDR3nt: TGTGCCAGCAGCTTAGGGGGACAGGGGTGGACTGAAGCTTTCTTT; CDR3aa: CASSLGGQGWTEAFF; abundance: NA; v_gene: TRBV11-3; j_gene: TRBJ1-1; d_gene: TRBD1
CDR3nt: TGTGCCAGCAGCCGGATTATGGCGGGGGACACAGATACGCAGTATTTT; CDR3aa: CASSRIMAGDTDTQYF; abundance: NA; v_gene: TRBV3-1/TRBV3-2; j_gene: TRBJ2-3; d_gene: TRBD2
CDR3nt: TGTGCCACCAGCATCGGAGGGAGGGAGGACGTCGCTAATGAAAAACTGTTTTTT; CDR3aa: CATSIGGREDVANEKLFF; abundance: NA; v_gene: TRBV15; j_gene: TRBJ1-4; d_gene: NA
CDR3nt: TGCAGCGTCTCATGGGACAGAATTGGACCGAACACTGAAGCTTTCTTT; CDR3aa: CSVSWDRIGPNTEAFF; abundance: NA; v_gene: TRBV29-1; j_gene: TRBJ1-1; d_gene: TRBD1
CDR3nt: TGTGCCAGCAGCTTCTCTCCAGTAAGCTCCTATAATTCACCCCTCCACTTT; CDR3aa: CASSFSPVSSYNSPLHF; abundance: NA; v_gene: TRBV11-2; j_gene: TRBJ1-6; d_gene: NA
CDR3nt: TGTGCCAGCTCACCACGGCCTCGGGGTGAGCAGTTCTTC; CDR3aa: CASSPRPRGEQFF; abundance: NA; v_gene: TRBV18; j_gene: TRBJ2-1; d_gene: NA
CDR3nt: TGTGCCAGCAGTTGGGTCGCTAGCGACATAGTCGGGGAGCTGTTTTTT; CDR3aa: CASSWVASDIVGELFF; abundance: NA; v_gene: TRBV27; j_gene: TRBJ2-2; d_gene: NA
CDR3nt: TGTGCCAGCAGTGCCCAGGTTCTTGGTGAGCAGTTCTTC; CDR3aa: CASSAQVLGEQFF; abundance: NA; v_gene: TRBV12-3/TRBV12-4; j_gene: TRBJ2-1; d_gene: NA
CDR3nt: TGTGCCAGTAGCCGGGACAGGGATGTCGGCTACACCTTC; CDR3aa: CASSRDRDVGYTF; abundance: few; v_gene: TRBV19; j_gene: TRBJ1-2; d_gene: TRBD1
CDR3nt: TGTGCCAGCAGCAAGAATTTCAGGGGCGACACTGAAGCTTTCTTT; CDR3aa: CASSKNFRGDTEAFF; abundance: few; v_gene: TRBV21-1; j_gene: TRBJ1-1; d_gene: NA
CDR3nt: TGTGCCAGCAGACCTAGGGGGCGAAATACCTACGAGCAGTACTTC; CDR3aa: CASRPRGRNTYEQYF; abundance: NA; v_gene: TRBV27; j_gene: TRBJ2-7; d_gene: TRBD1
CDR3nt: TGCAGCGTGATAAATACAGGGGTTTCGGGCACTGAAGCTTTCTTT; CDR3aa: CSVINTGVSGTEAFF; abundance: NA; v_gene: TRBV29-1; j_gene: TRBJ1-1; d_gene: TRBD1